This T cell receptor (beta chain) was recovered during a study of technical replicates of blood from several donors. This CDR3 has 14 amino acids. The germline V gene encodes CDR1 SEHNR and CDR2 FQNEAQ (reference sequence). V lost 7 bases to trimming and J lost 6 bases, with 17 bases between them. TCRdb keeps only in-frame clones here, not all; method: immunoSEQ multiplex PCR. Among 80,000 or so clones listed, approximately 96% were seen once. The chain recombines TRBV7-9 with TRBJ2-3, with D tentatively TRBD2 (6 bases). This receptor was taken from a human donor in good health. Sequencing was performed on T cells isolated from PBMCs. The CDR3 loop is CASITETSWDTQYF. CDR3 coding DNA: TGTGCCAGCATAACCGAGACTAGTTGGGATACGCAGTATTTT.